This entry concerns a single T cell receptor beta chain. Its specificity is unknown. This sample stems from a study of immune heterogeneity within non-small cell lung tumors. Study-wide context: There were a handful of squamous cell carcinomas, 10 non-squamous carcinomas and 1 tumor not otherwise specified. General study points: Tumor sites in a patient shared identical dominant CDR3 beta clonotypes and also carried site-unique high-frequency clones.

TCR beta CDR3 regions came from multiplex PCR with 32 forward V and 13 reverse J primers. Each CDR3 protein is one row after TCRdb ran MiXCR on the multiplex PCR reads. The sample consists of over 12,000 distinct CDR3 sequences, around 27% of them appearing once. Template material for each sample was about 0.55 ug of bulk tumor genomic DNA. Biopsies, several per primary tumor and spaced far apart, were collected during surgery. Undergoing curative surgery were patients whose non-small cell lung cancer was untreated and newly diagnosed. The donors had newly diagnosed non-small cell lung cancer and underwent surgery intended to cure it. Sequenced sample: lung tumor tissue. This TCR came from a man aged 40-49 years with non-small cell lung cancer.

CDR3 residues: CASSVWAAQETQYF. The CDR3, as DNA: TGTGCCAGCAGTGTCTGGGCAGCCCAAGAGACCCAGTACTTC. The J gene is TRBJ2-5, the V gene TRBV6-1; D remains ambiguous. Trimming took off 4 bases at V and 1 base at J, with 10 bases between the two ends. Germline V CDR1 and CDR2: MNHNS, SASEGT. The CDR3 runs to 14 residues.